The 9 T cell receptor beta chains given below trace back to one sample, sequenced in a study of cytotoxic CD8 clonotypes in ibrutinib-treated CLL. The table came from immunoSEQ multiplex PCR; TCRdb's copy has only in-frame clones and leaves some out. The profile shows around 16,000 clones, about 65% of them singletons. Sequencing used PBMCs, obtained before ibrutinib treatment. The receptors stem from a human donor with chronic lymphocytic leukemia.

The CDR3 DNA reads TGTGCCAGCGCCGAAAGGACAGACAACAATGAGCAGTTCTTC. Translated, it gives CASAERTDNNEQFF. The V call is TRBV5-4, the J call TRBJ2-1; D possibly corresponds to TRBD1 (6 bases). The CDR3 has 14 amino acids. From germline, CDR1 is SGHNT and CDR2 YYREEE (reference sequence). Trimming stripped 7 bases from V and 5 bases from J, with 16 bases between.

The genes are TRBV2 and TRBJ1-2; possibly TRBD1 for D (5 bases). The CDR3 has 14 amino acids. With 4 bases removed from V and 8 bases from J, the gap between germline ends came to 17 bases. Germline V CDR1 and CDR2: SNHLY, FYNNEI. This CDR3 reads CASSGNPGTQGYTF. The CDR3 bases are TGTGCCAGCAGTGGTAACCCCGGGACTCAAGGCTACACCTTC.

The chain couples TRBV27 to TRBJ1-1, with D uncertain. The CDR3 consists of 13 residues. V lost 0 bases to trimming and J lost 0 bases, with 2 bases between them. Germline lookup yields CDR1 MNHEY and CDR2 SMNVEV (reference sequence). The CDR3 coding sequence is TGTGCCAGCAGTTTATCGCTGAACACTGAAGCTTTCTTT. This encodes CASSLSLNTEAFF.

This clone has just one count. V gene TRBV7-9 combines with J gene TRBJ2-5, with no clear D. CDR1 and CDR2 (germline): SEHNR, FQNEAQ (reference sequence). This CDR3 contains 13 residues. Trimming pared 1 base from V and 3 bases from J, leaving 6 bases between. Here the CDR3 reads CASSLGGEETQYF. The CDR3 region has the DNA TGTGCCAGCAGCTTAGGGGGTGAAGAGACCCAGTACTTC. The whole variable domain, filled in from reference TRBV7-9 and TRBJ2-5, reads DTGVSQNPRHKITKRGQNVTFRCDPISEHNRLYWYRQTLGQGPEFLTYFQNEAQLEKSRLLSDRFSAERPKGSFSTLEIQRTEQGDSAMYLCASSLGGEETQYFGPGTRLLVL.

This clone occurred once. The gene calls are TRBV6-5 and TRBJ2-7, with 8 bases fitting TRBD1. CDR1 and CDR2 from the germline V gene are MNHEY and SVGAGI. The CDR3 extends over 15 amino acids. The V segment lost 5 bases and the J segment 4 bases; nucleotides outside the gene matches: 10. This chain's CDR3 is CASSLTGTGEYEQYF. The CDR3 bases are TGTGCCAGCAGTCTAACCGGGACAGGCGAGTACGAGCAGTACTTC.

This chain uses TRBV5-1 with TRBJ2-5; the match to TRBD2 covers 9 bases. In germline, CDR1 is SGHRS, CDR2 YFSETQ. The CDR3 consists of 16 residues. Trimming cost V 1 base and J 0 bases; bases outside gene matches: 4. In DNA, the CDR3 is TGCGCCAGCAGCTTGACGCCTAGCGGGAACCAAGAGACCCAGTACTTC. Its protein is CASSLTPSGNQETQYF.

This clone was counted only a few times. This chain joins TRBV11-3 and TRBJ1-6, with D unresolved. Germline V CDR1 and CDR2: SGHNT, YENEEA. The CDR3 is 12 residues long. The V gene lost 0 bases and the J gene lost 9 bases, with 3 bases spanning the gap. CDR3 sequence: CASSLDTSPLHF. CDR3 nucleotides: TGTGCCAGCAGCTTAGATACTTCACCCCTCCACTTT.

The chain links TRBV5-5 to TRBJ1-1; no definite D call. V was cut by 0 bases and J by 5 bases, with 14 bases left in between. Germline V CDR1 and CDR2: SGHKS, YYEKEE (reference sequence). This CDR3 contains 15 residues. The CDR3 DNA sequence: TGTGCCAGCAGCTTGGAACGCGAGAGATCAACTGAAGCTTTCTTT. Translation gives CASSLERERSTEAFF.

The DNA for the CDR3 is TGTGCCAGCAGTGAAACAGGAGGAACCGGGGAGCTGTTTTTT. Translated, it gives CASSETGGTGELFF. The chain carries TRBV6-1 and TRBJ2-2; the D call may be TRBD1 or TRBD2 (5 bases each). Germline CDR1 MNHNS, CDR2 SASEGT. The CDR3 is made up of 14 amino acids. V was trimmed by 2 bases and J by 5 bases, leaving 9 bases between them.